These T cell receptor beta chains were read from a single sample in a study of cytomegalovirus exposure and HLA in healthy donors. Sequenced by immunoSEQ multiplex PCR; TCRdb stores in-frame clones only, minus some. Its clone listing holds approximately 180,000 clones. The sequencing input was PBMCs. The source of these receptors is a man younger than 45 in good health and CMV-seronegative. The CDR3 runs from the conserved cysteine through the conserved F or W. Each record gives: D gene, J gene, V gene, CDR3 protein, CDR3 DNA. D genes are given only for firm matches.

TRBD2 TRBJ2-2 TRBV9 CASSVATSGSTGELFF TGTGCCAGCAGCGTAGCTACTAGCGGGAGCACCGGGGAGCTGTTTTTT
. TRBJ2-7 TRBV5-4 CASSLEGGTGVHEQYF TGTGCCAGCAGCTTGGAGGGGGGGACAGGCGTCCACGAGCAGTACTTC
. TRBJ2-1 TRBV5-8 CASSPFAATNNEQFF TGTGCCAGCAGCCCCTTCGCAGCGACGAACAATGAGCAGTTCTTC
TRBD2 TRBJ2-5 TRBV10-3 CAISERGEGGTQYF TGTGCCATCAGCGAGCGGGGGGAAGGAGGGACCCAGTACTTC
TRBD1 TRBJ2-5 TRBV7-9 CASSNGQGGQETQYF TGTGCCAGCAGTAACGGACAGGGAGGCCAAGAGACCCAGTACTTC
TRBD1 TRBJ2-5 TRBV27 CASSSDRERVETQYF TGTGCCAGCAGTTCCGACAGGGAGCGAGTGGAGACCCAGTACTTC
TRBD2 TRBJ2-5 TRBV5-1 CASSFRAGAPQETQYF TGCGCCAGCAGCTTTCGAGCGGGGGCCCCCCAAGAGACCCAGTACTTC
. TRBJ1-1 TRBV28 CASSSSQFEAFF TGTGCCAGCAGTTCCTCACAATTTGAAGCTTTCTTT
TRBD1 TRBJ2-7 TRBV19 CATSRQGAGTFYEQYF TGTGCCACCTCGCGGCAGGGGGCTGGCACTTTCTACGAGCAGTACTTC
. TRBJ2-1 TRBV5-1 CASSLGLAPSSYNEQFF TGCGCCAGCAGCCTCGGCCTAGCCCCTAGCTCCTACAATGAGCAGTTCTTC
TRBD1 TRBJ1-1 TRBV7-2 CASSVTGVGTEAFF TGTGCCAGCAGCGTGACAGGGGTTGGGACTGAAGCTTTCTTT
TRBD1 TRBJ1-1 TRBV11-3 CASSPDDRVMNTEAFF TGTGCCAGCAGCCCCGATGACAGGGTCATGAACACTGAAGCTTTCTTT
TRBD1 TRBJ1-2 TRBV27 CASSFSSGQGNYGYTF TGTGCCAGCAGTTTTTCCTCGGGACAGGGGAACTATGGCTACACCTTC
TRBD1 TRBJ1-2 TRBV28 CASSSQGAGGYTF TGTGCCAGCAGTTCACAGGGGGCGGGTGGCTACACCTTC
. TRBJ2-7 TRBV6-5 CASRRGASSYEQYF TGTGCCAGCCGCCGGGGGGCGAGCTCCTACGAGCAGTACTTC
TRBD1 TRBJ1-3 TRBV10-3 CAISVGQGSGNTIYF TGTGCCATCAGTGTGGGACAGGGGTCTGGAAACACCATATATTTT